The following is a T cell receptor beta chain sequence with its context. Vbeta (60) and Jbeta (13) primers were used in the PCR. Authors' processing steps: In a later analysis, the count reached roughly 80 million unique TCR beta chains, with 8.5 million to 14 million shared. TCRdb keeps only in-frame clones here, not all; method: immunoSEQ multiplex PCR. V, J and clone size were drawn from that table, and D and trimming were deduced from the DNA. Seen here are approximately 100,000 clones, 74% observed once, and the top ten hold 2% to 2.5%. The data are from a study of cytomegalovirus exposure and HLA in healthy donors. With V trimmed by 2 bases and J by 10 bases, 14 bases remained unmatched. This CDR3 has 15 residues. Germline CDR1 is SGHTA and CDR2 is FQGNSA.

The rearrangement joins TRBV7-2 to TRBJ2-7, with TRBD1 matching over 7 bases. The source of this sequence is a human donor in good health. Sequencing input: PBMCs. The CDR3 DNA sequence: TGTGCCAGCAGCTTATCAACCGGGACAGAGTACGTCCAGTACTTC. Translation: CASSLSTGTEYVQYF.